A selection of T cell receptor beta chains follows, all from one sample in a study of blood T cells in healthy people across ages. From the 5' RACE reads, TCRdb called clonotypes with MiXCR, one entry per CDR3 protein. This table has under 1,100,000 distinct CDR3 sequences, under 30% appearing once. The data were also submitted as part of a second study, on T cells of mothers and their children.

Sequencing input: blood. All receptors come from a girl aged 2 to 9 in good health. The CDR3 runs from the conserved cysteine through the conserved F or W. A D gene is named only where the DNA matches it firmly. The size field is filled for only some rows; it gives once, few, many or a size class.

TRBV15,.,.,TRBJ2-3,CATSRGETDTQYF,TGTGCCACCAGCAGAGGGGAAACAGATACGCAGTATTTT
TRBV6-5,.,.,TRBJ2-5,CASSPQTDEETQYF,TGTGCCAGCAGTCCCCAGACCGATGAAGAGACCCAGTACTTC
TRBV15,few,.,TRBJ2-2,CATSRGAGTGELFF,TGTGCCACCAGCAGAGGTGCGGGAACCGGGGAGCTGTTTTTT
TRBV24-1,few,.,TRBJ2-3,CATIDRNTDTQYF,TGTGCCACCATTGACAGGAACACAGATACGCAGTATTTT
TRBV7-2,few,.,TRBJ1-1,CASSEAWRGAFF,TGTGCCAGCAGCGAGGCGTGGCGAGGGGCTTTCTTT
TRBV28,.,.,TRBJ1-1,CASSLLWSDSAINTEAFF,TGTGCCAGCAGTTTATTATGGAGTGACTCTGCTATAAACACTGAAGCTTTCTTT
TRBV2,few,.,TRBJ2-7,CASLPLSYEQYF,TGTGCCAGCCTCCCTCTCTCCTACGAGCAGTACTTC
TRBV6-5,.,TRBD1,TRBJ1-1,CASSYDRGLGAFF,TGTGCCAGCAGTTACGACAGGGGGCTCGGAGCTTTCTTT
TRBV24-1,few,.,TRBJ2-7,CATSDPLGPVGVYEQYF,TGTGCCACCAGTGACCCCTTGGGACCCGTGGGTGTTTACGAGCAGTACTTC
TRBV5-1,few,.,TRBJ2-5,CASSLQGAYQETQYF,TGCGCCAGCAGTTTACAGGGAGCGTACCAAGAGACCCAGTACTTC
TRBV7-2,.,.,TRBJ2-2,CASTPQGVTGELFF,TGTGCCAGCACCCCGCAAGGGGTCACCGGGGAGCTGTTTTTT
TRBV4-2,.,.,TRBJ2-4,CASSQATDEAKNIQYF,TGTGCCAGCAGCCAAGCGACAGACGAGGCCAAAAACATTCAGTACTTC
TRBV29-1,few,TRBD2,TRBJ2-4,CSVYGLAREEAKNIQYF,TGCAGCGTTTACGGACTAGCGCGCGAAGAAGCCAAAAACATTCAGTACTTC
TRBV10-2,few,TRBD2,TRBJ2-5,CASILAGGPEETQYF,TGCGCCAGCATACTAGCGGGAGGGCCAGAGGAGACCCAGTACTTC
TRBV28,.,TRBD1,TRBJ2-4,CASSWDRAKNIQYF,TGTGCCAGCAGTTGGGACAGGGCCAAAAACATTCAGTACTTC
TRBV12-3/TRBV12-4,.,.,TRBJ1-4,CASSGWGGATNGKLFF,TGTGCCAGCAGTGGATGGGGGGGGGCAACTAATGGAAAACTGTTTTTT
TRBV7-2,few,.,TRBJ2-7,CASSLVEGAGEQYF,TGTGCCAGCAGCTTAGTGGAAGGGGCGGGCGAGCAGTACTTC
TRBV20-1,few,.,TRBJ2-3,CSARDSRTSTDTQYF,TGCAGTGCTAGAGATTCCCGCACTAGCACAGATACGCAGTATTTT
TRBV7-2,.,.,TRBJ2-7,CASSLDSEDAYYEQYF,TGTGCCAGCAGCTTAGATTCGGAGGACGCTTACTACGAGCAGTACTTC
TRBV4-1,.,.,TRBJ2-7,CASSQDFRLVGNYEQYF,TGCGCCAGCAGCCAAGATTTTCGACTAGTGGGGAACTACGAGCAGTACTTC
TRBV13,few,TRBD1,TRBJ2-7,CASSLTGTEDYEQCF,TGTGCCAGCAGCTTAACCGGGACAGAAGATTACGAGCAGTGCTTC
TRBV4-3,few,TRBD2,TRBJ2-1,CASSQDTAGGSYNEQFF,TGCGCCAGCAGCCAAGACACGGCGGGGGGGTCCTACAATGAGCAGTTCTTC
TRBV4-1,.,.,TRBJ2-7,CASSPTYLDYYEQYF,TGCGCCAGCAGCCCGACCTACCTGGACTACTACGAGCAGTACTTC
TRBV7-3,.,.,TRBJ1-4,CASSHGLLRIF,TGTGCCAGCAGCCATGGGTTATTACGGATTTTT
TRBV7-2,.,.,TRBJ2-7,CASSLDGGLTYEQYF,TGTGCCAGCAGCTTAGACGGGGGTTTGACCTACGAGCAGTACTTC
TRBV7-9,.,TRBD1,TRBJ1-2,CASSSSRTGPGNGYTF,TGTGCCAGCAGCTCTTCGAGGACAGGGCCAGGGAATGGCTACACCTTC
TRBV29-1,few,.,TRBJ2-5,CSVEGGQYETQYF,TGCAGCGTTGAAGGTGGACAGTATGAGACCCAGTACTTC
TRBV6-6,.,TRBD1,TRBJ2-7,CASGTGSSYEQYF,TGTGCCAGCGGGACAGGAAGCTCCTACGAGCAGTACTTC
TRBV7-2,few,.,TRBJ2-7,CASSLVVTSYEQYF,TGTGCCAGCAGCTTAGTGGTTACCTCCTACGAGCAGTACTTC
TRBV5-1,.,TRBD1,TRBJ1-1,CASSPRTGGMNTEAFF,TGCGCCAGCAGCCCCCGGACAGGGGGAATGAACACTGAAGCTTTCTTT
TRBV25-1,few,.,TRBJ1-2,CASSASGGYGYTF,TGTGCCAGCAGTGCCTCCGGAGGGTATGGCTACACCTTC
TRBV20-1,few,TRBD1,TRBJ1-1,CSASGQGNTEAFF,TGCAGTGCTTCGGGACAGGGCAACACTGAAGCTTTCTTT
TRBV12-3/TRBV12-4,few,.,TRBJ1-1,CASSFRDRDTEAFF,TGTGCCAGCAGTTTTAGGGATCGGGACACTGAAGCTTTCTTT
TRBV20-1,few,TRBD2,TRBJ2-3,CSVLTSGFTDTQYF,TGCAGTGTTCTGACTAGCGGGTTTACAGATACGCAGTATTTT
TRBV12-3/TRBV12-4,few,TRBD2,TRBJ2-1,CASSLPAGVGNEQFF,TGTGCCAGCAGTTTGCCAGCGGGGGTGGGTAATGAGCAGTTCTTC
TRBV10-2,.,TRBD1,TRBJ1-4,CASIPRGTGYEKLFF,TGCGCCAGCATCCCGAGAGGGACAGGGTATGAAAAACTGTTTTTT
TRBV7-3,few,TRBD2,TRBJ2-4,CASSPGSGGMNIQYF,TGTGCCAGCAGCCCCGGGAGCGGGGGAATGAACATTCAGTACTTC
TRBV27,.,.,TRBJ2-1,CASSLGDLSPNEQFF,TGTGCCAGCAGTTTAGGGGACTTATCGCCCAATGAGCAGTTCTTC
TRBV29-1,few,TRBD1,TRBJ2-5,CSVESWDRVDETQYF,TGCAGCGTTGAAAGTTGGGACAGGGTCGACGAGACCCAGTACTTC
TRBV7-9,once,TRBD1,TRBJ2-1,CASSTWTGGDEQFF,TGTGCCAGCAGCACCTGGACAGGGGGAGATGAGCAGTTCTTC
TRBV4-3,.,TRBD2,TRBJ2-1,CASSQGRGGGNEQFF,TGCGCCAGCAGCCAGGGGCGGGGGGGAGGTAATGAGCAGTTCTTC
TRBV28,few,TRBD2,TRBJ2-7,CASSSPLFSGSPYEQYF,TGTGCCAGCAGTTCCCCCCTTTTTAGCGGGAGTCCCTACGAGCAGTACTTC
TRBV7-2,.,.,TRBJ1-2,CASSLGAWADRGYTF,TGTGCCAGCAGCTTAGGGGCTTGGGCAGACCGGGGCTACACCTTC
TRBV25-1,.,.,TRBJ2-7,CASSAEVAVDYEQYF,TGTGCCAGCAGTGCTGAAGTAGCAGTAGACTACGAGCAGTACTTC
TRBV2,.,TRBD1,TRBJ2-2,CASSEAQTGSVGELFF,TGTGCCAGCAGTGAAGCGCAGACAGGGTCCGTCGGGGAGCTGTTTTTT
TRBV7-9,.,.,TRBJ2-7,CASRDNYEQYF,TGTGCCAGCCGGGACAACTACGAGCAGTACTTC
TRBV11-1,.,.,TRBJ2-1,CASSSGQNNNEQFF,TGTGCCAGCAGCTCCGGACAGAACAACAATGAGCAGTTCTTC
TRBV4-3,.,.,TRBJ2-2,CASSQALARNTGELFF,TGCGCCAGCAGCCAAGCTCTAGCGAGGAACACCGGGGAGCTGTTTTTT
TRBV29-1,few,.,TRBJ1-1,CSVVSGSGLFF,TGCAGCGTTGTTTCGGGTTCAGGTCTTTTCTTT
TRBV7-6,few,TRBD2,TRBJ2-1,CASSLVTSGGGSYNEQFF,TGTGCCAGCAGCTTAGTTACTAGCGGGGGTGGCTCCTACAATGAGCAGTTCTTC
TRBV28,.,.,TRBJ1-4,CASSLITSTYEREKLFF,TGTGCCAGCAGTTTGATTACTTCGACGTATGAACGGGAAAAACTGTTTTTT
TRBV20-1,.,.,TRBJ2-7,CSARRGGVYEQYF,TGCAGTGCTAGACGCGGCGGAGTGTACGAGCAGTACTTC
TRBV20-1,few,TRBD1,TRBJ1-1,CSARDLQGDIRGAEAFF,TGCAGTGCTAGAGATTTACAGGGGGACATAAGGGGCGCTGAAGCTTTCTTT